These T cell receptor beta chains were read from a single sample in a study of PD-1 blockade in classical Hodgkin lymphoma. Method: immunoSEQ multiplex PCR; TCRdb's copy keeps in-frame clones and lacks some. The sample has tens of thousands of clones, 80% to 90% seen once. The specimen comprised CD4+ T cells from blood, sampled before the fourth cycle of nivolumab. Receptor source: a human donor with classical Hodgkin lymphoma. CDR3s include the opening cysteine and the closing phenylalanine or tryptophan. A D gene is named only where the DNA matches it firmly. For some rows the clone size is stated as once, few or many, or as a class when expanded; others skip it.

>TRBV5-1|TRBJ2-6|NA|NA
CASSLASLFSGANVLTF
TGCGCCAGCAGCTTGGCCTCCCTATTCTCTGGGGCCAACGTCCTGACTTTC
>TRBV6-6|TRBJ1-2|NA|NA
CASSYEGGYTF
TGTGCCAGCAGTTACGAGGGGGGCTACACCTTC
>TRBV5-1|TRBJ1-2|TRBD1|once
CASSLEDRVGGYTF
TGCGCCAGCAGCTTGGAAGACAGGGTTGGCGGCTACACCTTC
>TRBV10-3|TRBJ2-3|NA|NA
CAISGTDTQYF
TGTGCCATCAGTGGCACAGATACGCAGTATTTT
>TRBV6-6|TRBJ1-5|NA|NA
CASRKDSNQPQHF
TGTGCCAGCAGGAAAGATAGCAATCAGCCCCAGCATTTT
>TRBV6-6|TRBJ2-3|TRBD1|NA
CASSSGQGSTDTQYF
TGTGCCAGCAGTTCTGGACAGGGGAGCACAGATACGCAGTATTTT
>TRBV29-1|TRBJ1-2|NA|NA
CSASSPDTGDTLSGYTF
TGCAGCGCCTCTTCCCCGGACACCGGGGACACCCTTTCTGGCTACACCTTC
>TRBV7-9|TRBJ1-1|NA|NA
CASSLAGRGTEAFF
TGTGCCAGCAGCTTAGCTGGCAGGGGCACTGAAGCTTTCTTT
>TRBV5-1|TRBJ2-7|NA|NA
CASSPASSVYEQYF
TGCGCCAGCAGCCCGGCGAGTTCAGTCTACGAGCAGTACTTC
>TRBV19|TRBJ2-2|NA|once
CATQRTVKYLGELFF
TGTGCCACCCAAAGGACAGTTAAATATTTGGGGGAGCTGTTTTTT
>TRBV29-1|TRBJ2-3|TRBD1|NA
CSVGTGGTDTQYF
TGCAGCGTTGGGACAGGGGGCACAGATACGCAGTATTTT
>TRBV30|TRBJ1-3|NA|NA
CAWSDGFSGNTIYF
TGTGCCTGGAGCGACGGCTTCTCTGGAAACACCATATATTTT
>TRBV5-1|TRBJ1-5|NA|NA
CASSVSGAPNQPQHF
TGCGCCAGCAGCGTATCAGGGGCCCCCAATCAGCCCCAGCATTTT
>TRBV5-6|TRBJ1-2|NA|NA
CASSLVGEPYGYTF
TGTGCCAGCAGCTTGGTAGGGGAACCCTATGGCTACACCTTC
>TRBV6-5|TRBJ1-3|NA|NA
CASRDYRKGNTIYF
TGTGCCAGCAGGGACTACAGGAAGGGAAACACCATATATTTT
>TRBV19|TRBJ1-1|NA|NA
CASSAAPSGATEAFF
TGTGCCAGTAGTGCCGCCCCTTCCGGAGCGACTGAAGCTTTCTTT
>TRBV2|TRBJ2-7|NA|NA
CASSEVGYSSYEQYF
TGTGCCAGCAGTGAAGTGGGCTATAGCTCCTACGAGCAGTACTTC
>TRBV6-6|TRBJ1-2|NA|NA
CASSWDGQPRGYTF
TGTGCCAGCAGCTGGGACGGCCAGCCCCGTGGCTACACCTTC
>TRBV7-8|TRBJ1-1|NA|NA
CASSLVGGNTEAFF
TGTGCCAGCAGCTTAGTCGGCGGGAACACTGAAGCTTTCTTT
>TRBV9|TRBJ2-1|NA|NA
CASSLAPSYNEQFF
TGTGCCAGCAGCCTCGCCCCCTCCTACAATGAGCAGTTCTTC
>TRBV7-9|TRBJ1-3|NA|NA
CASSLSGVGNTIYF
TGTGCCAGCAGCTTATCAGGGGTTGGAAACACCATATATTTT
>TRBV27|TRBJ1-2|TRBD1|NA
CASSSPGQGLKDGYTF
TGTGCCAGCAGTTCCCCGGGACAGGGACTAAAGGATGGCTACACCTTC
>TRBV19|TRBJ2-7|NA|NA
CASSSQSYEQYF
TGTGCCAGTAGTTCCCAGTCCTACGAGCAGTACTTC
>TRBV7-8|TRBJ1-1|NA|NA
CASSPRGRDTEAFF
TGTGCCAGCAGCCCAAGGGGTAGAGACACTGAAGCTTTCTTT
>TRBV5-1|TRBJ2-2|TRBD2|NA
CASSLPGGNTGELFF
TGCGCCAGCAGCTTACCGGGGGGGAACACCGGGGAGCTGTTTTTT
>TRBV30|TRBJ1-2|NA|once
CAWKPLANYGYTF
TGTGCCTGGAAACCGTTAGCTAACTATGGCTACACCTTC
>TRBV28|TRBJ2-5|NA|NA
CASSVRGKETQYF
TGTGCCAGCAGTGTCAGGGGAAAGGAAACCCAGTACTTC
>TRBV4-1|TRBJ2-3|TRBD2|NA
CASSQGPPGLAGAGDTQYF
TGCGCCAGCAGCCAAGGGCCGCCGGGACTAGCGGGGGCCGGAGATACGCAGTATTTT
>TRBV5-7|TRBJ2-7|TRBD1|NA
CASSPGQGRSTYEQYF
TGTGCCAGCAGCCCAGGACAGGGGAGGTCGACCTACGAGCAGTACTTC
>TRBV5-1|TRBJ1-1|TRBD1|NA
CASSLQGGTEAFF
TGCGCCAGCAGCTTACAGGGGGGCACTGAAGCTTTCTTT
>TRBV5-1|TRBJ1-3|NA|NA
CASSLAQSSGNTIYF
TGCGCCAGCAGCTTGGCACAGAGCTCTGGAAACACCATATATTTT
>TRBV6-6|TRBJ2-7|TRBD2|NA
CASSPTSGGYYEQYF
TGTGCCAGCAGCCCTACTAGCGGGGGCTACTACGAGCAGTACTTC
>TRBV5-1|TRBJ2-3|TRBD2|NA
CASSRGTSGNTDTQYF
TGCGCCAGCAGCCGCGGGACTAGCGGAAACACAGATACGCAGTATTTT
>TRBV27|TRBJ2-5|TRBD2|NA
CSTSRRGAVAGNQETQYF
TGTTCGACATCCCGCCGAGGTGCAGTAGCGGGGAACCAAGAGACCCAGTACTTC
>TRBV5-1|TRBJ1-1|NA|NA
CASSLRGLGSNTEAFF
TGCGCCAGCAGCTTAAGGGGCCTCGGTTCGAACACTGAAGCTTTCTTT
>TRBV5-1|TRBJ2-5|NA|NA
CASSLVSGSGETQYF
TGCGCCAGCAGCTTGGTGTCAGGGTCGGGGGAGACCCAGTACTTC
>TRBV7-8|TRBJ1-6|NA|NA
CASSLKQGNTYNSPLHF
TGTGCCAGCAGCCTCAAACAGGGCAACACCTATAATTCACCCCTCCACTTT
>TRBV21-1|TRBJ2-5|NA|NA
CASSLGGPENQETQYF
TGTGCCAGCAGCCTGGGAGGGCCCGAAAACCAAGAGACCCAGTACTTC
>TRBV5-1|TRBJ2-7|NA|NA
CASSLSGVPYEQYF
TGCGCCAGCAGCTTGTCGGGGGTTCCCTACGAGCAGTACTTC
>TRBV5-1|TRBJ2-7|NA|NA
CASSINSVSGSEQYF
TGCGCCAGCAGCATAAACAGTGTTAGTGGTTCCGAGCAGTACTTC
>TRBV6-5|TRBJ1-2|NA|NA
CASSTRGNYGYTF
TGTGCCAGCAGTACGCGGGGTAACTATGGCTACACCTTC
>TRBV9|TRBJ1-5|NA|NA
CASSVGGMSNQPQHF
TGTGCCAGCAGCGTAGGGGGTATGAGCAATCAGCCCCAGCATTTT
>TRBV5-1|TRBJ2-2|NA|NA
CASSLTGRDTGELFF
TGCGCCAGCAGCTTGACAGGGAGAGACACCGGGGAGCTGTTTTTT
>TRBV27|TRBJ1-1|TRBD1|NA
CASSPRQGGRTEAFF
TGTGCCAGCAGTCCCCGACAGGGGGGGAGGACTGAAGCTTTCTTT